These 15 T cell receptor beta chains share one sample of origin, sequenced in a study of OX40 agonist ivuxolimab in advanced cancers. Method: immunoSEQ multiplex PCR; TCRdb's copy keeps in-frame clones and lacks some. The sample records 98,000 or so clones, roughly 90% being singletons. Sequenced here: CD4+ or CD8+ T cells sorted from blood, sampled in a trial of the OX40 agonist ivuxolimab. The receptors were gathered from an adult with an advanced solid tumor such as melanoma, head and neck, liver or kidney cancer.

The genes are TRBV18 and TRBJ1-1; D possibly corresponds to TRBD1 (5 bases). Germline loops: CDR1 KGHSH, CDR2 LQKENI. The CDR3 runs 14 residues. V lost 2 bases, J lost 3 bases, and 10 bases lay in between. CDR3 protein: CASSPAQGYTEAFF. The CDR3 nucleotides are TGTGCCAGCTCACCAGCCCAGGGATACACTGAAGCTTTCTTT.

In the case of this clone: Other DNA variants within this sample encode the same CDR3. The rearrangement joins TRBV28 to TRBJ2-3; D remains ambiguous. Deletions cut 4 bases from V and 0 bases from J, with 5 bases between. Germline V gene sequence: CDR1 MDHEN, CDR2 SYDVKM. This CDR3 has 13 residues. The CDR3 DNA sequence: TGTGCCAGCAGTTCCCATAGCACAGATACGCAGTATTTT. Translation: CASSSHSTDTQYF.

V is TRBV6-1 and J is TRBJ1-2; D gene ambiguous. The germline CDR1 and CDR2 sequences are MNHNS and SASEGT. V lost 1 base and J 4 bases, leaving 10 bases between the germline ends. CDR3 length: 14 amino acids. The CDR3 nucleotides are TGTGCCAGCAGTGAAGGCGTCCGAGCCTATGGCTACACCTTC. Its protein product is CASSEGVRAYGYTF.

This chain connects TRBV4-2 to TRBJ1-1; perhaps TRBD1 as D (6 bases). CDR1 and CDR2 (germline): LGHNA, YNFKEQ. This CDR3 is built from 16 residues. V lost 0 bases and J lost 2, with 13 bases in between. The CDR3 protein is CASSQERTGPNTEAFF. Written as DNA, the CDR3 is TGTGCCAGCAGCCAAGAACGAACAGGGCCTAACACTGAAGCTTTCTTT.

The chain uses TRBV19 and TRBJ1-2; D not certain. CDR1 and CDR2 (germline): LNHDA, SQIVND (reference sequence). This CDR3 spans 11 amino acids. Deletions cut 11 bases from V and 8 bases from J, with 15 bases between. The CDR3 nucleotides are TGTGCCGGCAGCCGTGGTTGGGGCTACACCTTC. As protein: CAGSRGWGYTF. Full variable domain (missing parts from reference TRBV19 and TRBJ1-2): DGGITQSPKYLFRKEGQNVTLSCEQNLNHDAMYWYRQDPGQGLRLIYYSQIVNDFQKGDIAEGYSVSREKKESFPLTVTSAQKNPTAFYLCAGSRGWGYTFGSGTRLTVV.

This chain links TRBV9 with TRBJ2-3; 9 positions match TRBD2. The germline V gene has CDR1 SGDLS and CDR2 YYNGEE. The CDR3 length is 16 residues. Trimming cost V 3 bases and J 3 bases; bases outside gene matches: 8. This chain's CDR3 is CASSALAGEGTDTQYF. CDR3 sequence (DNA): TGTGCCAGCAGCGCCTTAGCGGGAGAGGGGACAGATACGCAGTATTTT.

The chain joins TRBV28 to TRBJ1-2; D remains ambiguous. V lost 8 bases, J lost 7 bases, and 14 bases lay in between. CDR1 and CDR2 from the germline V gene are MDHEN and SYDVKM. This CDR3 has 12 amino acids. As DNA, the CDR3 is TGTGCCAGCGCTCCGTTGGTTTTTGGCTACACCTTC. As protein: CASAPLVFGYTF.

The chain couples TRBV18 to TRBJ2-2, with TRBD2 matching over 8 bases. The germline V gene encodes CDR1 KGHSH and CDR2 LQKENI. This CDR3 comprises 17 residues. The V gene end was trimmed by 3 bases and the J gene end by 0 bases; junction bases not matched to a gene: 6. For the CDR3, the DNA is TGTGCCAGCTCACCTTTTGGACTAGCCTCGAACACCGGGGAGCTGTTTTTT. This sequence encodes CASSPFGLASNTGELFF.

The rearrangement joins TRBV6-6 to TRBJ2-7; 8 bases are a match to TRBD1. Per germline, CDR1 MNHNY and CDR2 SVGAGI (reference sequence). J lost 3 bases, V lost 2 bases, and 9 bases had no gene match. CDR3 length: 16 amino acids. The CDR3 DNA follows: TGTGCCAGCAGTTACGCACTCGGGGACAGGAGCTACGAGCAGTACTTC. Its translation is CASSYALGDRSYEQYF.

This clone was observed once. V is TRBV5-1 and J is TRBJ2-5; 10 nucleotides align to TRBD1. The ends lost 4 bases at V and 6 bases at J; junction bases unmatched: 6. CDR3 length: 14 amino acids. Germline CDR1 SGHRS, CDR2 YFSETQ. Here the CDR3 reads CASSPGQGDKTQYF. The CDR3 nucleotides are TGCGCCAGCAGCCCCGGACAGGGGGACAAGACCCAGTACTTC.

The chain is built from TRBV7-2 and TRBJ2-1, with D perhaps assigned TRBD1 or TRBD2 (7 bases each). The V gene's germline CDR1 is SGHTA and CDR2 FQGNSA. Trimming left V 4 bases short and J 8 bases short, with 18 bases between. This CDR3 contains 15 residues. CDR3 bases: TGTGCCAGCAGCTCATCTTCAGGGGGGGGCTATGAGCAGTTCTTC. It is translated as CASSSSSGGGYEQFF. The variable domain in full, with the rest retrieved from reference TRBV7-2 and TRBJ2-1, is GAGVSQSPSNKVTEKGKDVELRCDPISGHTALYWYRQSLGQGLEFLIYFQGNSAPDKSGLPSDRFSAERTGGSVSTLTIQRTQQEDSAVYLCASSSSSGGGYEQFFGPGTRLTVL.

The V gene is TRBV28, the J gene TRBJ2-5; D unclear. CDR3 length equals 11 residues. Trimming shortened V by 5 bases and J by 4 bases, and 5 bases separated the two germline ends. Per the germline V gene, CDR1 is MDHEN and CDR2 is SYDVKM. CDR3 DNA: TGTGCCAGCAGTGAACGAGAGACCCAGTACTTC. This encodes CASSERETQYF.

V usage is TRBV5-6 and J usage is TRBJ2-1; TRBD1 might be the D (9 bases). This CDR3 has 18 residues. The V end was cut by 5 bases, the J end by 7 bases, with 28 bases between. Germline loops: CDR1 SGHDT, CDR2 YYEEEE. CDR3 in DNA: TGTGCCAGCAGAGCTCCGGGACAGGGAACGGGAGGGCGGAATGAGCAGTTCTTC. This translates into CASRAPGQGTGGRNEQFF.

The chain is built from TRBV19 and TRBJ2-7, with 10 bases aligning to TRBD2. CDR1 and CDR2 (germline): LNHDA, SQIVND (reference sequence). The J segment lost 4 bases and the V segment lost 2 bases, leaving 5 bases of the junction unmatched. This CDR3 is built from 15 residues. As DNA, the CDR3 is TGTGCCAGTAGTATACCGGGACTAGCGACTTACGAGCAGTACTTC. Residues: CASSIPGLATYEQYF. Full variable domain (missing parts from reference TRBV19 and TRBJ2-7): DGGITQSPKYLFRKEGQNVTLSCEQNLNHDAMYWYRQDPGQGLRLIYYSQIVNDFQKGDIAEGYSVSREKKESFPLTVTSAQKNPTAFYLCASSIPGLATYEQYFGPGTRLTVT.

The chain employs TRBV11-3 and TRBJ2-5; maybe TRBD1 (5 bases). V lost 3 bases, J lost 5 bases, and 10 bases lay in between. Germline V gene lookup returns CDR1 SGHNT and CDR2 YENEEA. The CDR3 spans 13 residues. CDR3 amino acids: CASSFRDWETQYF. For the CDR3, the DNA is TGTGCCAGCAGCTTCAGGGATTGGGAGACCCAGTACTTC.